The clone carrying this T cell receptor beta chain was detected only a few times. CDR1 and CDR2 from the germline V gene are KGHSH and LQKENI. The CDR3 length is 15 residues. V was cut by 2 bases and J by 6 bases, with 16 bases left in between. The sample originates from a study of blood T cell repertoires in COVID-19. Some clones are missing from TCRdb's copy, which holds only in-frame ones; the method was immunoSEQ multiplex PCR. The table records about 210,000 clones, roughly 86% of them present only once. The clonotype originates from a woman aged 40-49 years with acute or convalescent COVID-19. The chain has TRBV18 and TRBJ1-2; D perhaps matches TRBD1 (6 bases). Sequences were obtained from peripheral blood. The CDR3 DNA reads TGTGCCAGCTCACCAAGATCAAGGGGGAAAAATGGCTACACCTTC. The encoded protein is CASSPRSRGKNGYTF.